A single T cell receptor beta chain is shown here with its context. The target antigen is unknown. This sample is drawn from a study of shared clonotypes between healthy human individuals. Study summary: Donors consisted of a couple of women and a few men between 18 and 49.

The donor population consisted of healthy HIV-negative adults with no recent acute infections or vaccinations. Here immunoSEQ multiplex PCR was the method, and the copy in TCRdb shows in-frame clones only, minus some. The sample yields about 450,000 clones, 79% seen once. This CDR3 has 14 amino acids. The V segment lost 4 bases and the J segment 6 bases; nucleotides outside the gene matches: 6. Germline loops: CDR1 MNHNS, CDR2 SASEGT. Study-level points and caveats: Specimens sampled were limited to blood, with tissue repertoires likely differing.

The chain links TRBV6-1 to TRBJ2-3, with 8 bases lining up with TRBD2. This sequence originates from a woman aged 40 to 50 in good health. Some clones in this sample may be carry-over from other donors' samples. Sample: PBMCs. The CDR3 loop is CASSASGGWDTQYF. The DNA of the CDR3 is TGTGCCAGCAGTGCGTCGGGAGGGTGGGATACGCAGTATTTT.